A selection of T cell receptor beta chains follows, all from one sample in a study of T cell responses to AZD1222 COVID-19 vaccine. Only in-frame clones appear in the TCRdb table, and some are missing; sequencing was by immunoSEQ multiplex PCR. There are over 85,000 clones in the sample; about 81% occur only once, and around 4.6% lies in the top ten. The material was peripheral blood, obtained on day 0 of AZD1222 vaccination. The source of these receptors is an adult in good health. The CDR3 runs from the conserved cysteine through the conserved F or W. Where a row states a size, it is once, few, many or the class of an expanded clone; other rows omit it.

.	TRBJ2-2	TRBV18	17	CASSPRRLAADTGELFF
.	TRBJ2-5	TRBV28	16	CASSGGQGTGKKTQYF
.	TRBJ2-3	TRBV5-4	14	CASSSILFGDTQYF
few	TRBJ2-7	TRBV18	16	CASSPPSGSNEYEQYF
.	TRBJ2-5	TRBV5-1	15	CASSGGQLLQETQYF
.	TRBJ1-2	TRBV7-2	14	CASSSGTDVYGYTF
.	TRBJ2-1	TRBV13	15	CASSLGQNPYNEQFF
once	TRBJ1-5	TRBV6-2/TRBV6-3	14	CASSYSTRNQPQHF
.	TRBJ1-2	TRBV11-2	16	CASSYRQEISNYGYTF
.	TRBJ1-2	TRBV6-5	14	CASSYREYSYGYTF
.	TRBJ2-3	TRBV6-4	14	CASSPGPSTDTQYF
few	TRBJ1-1	TRBV7-9	17	CASSFQGSGDLNTEAFF
.	TRBJ1-1	TRBV14	13	CASSLGLNTEAFF
.	TRBJ2-7	TRBV7-2	16	CASSNSPGQGFGEQYF
.	TRBJ2-5	TRBV7-6	15	CASSLAPGGSGTQYF
.	TRBJ1-3	TRBV27	13	CASRLSSGNTIYF
few	TRBJ1-1	TRBV14	14	CASSLPGQNTEAFF
.	TRBJ2-5	TRBV4-3	14	CASSQDEVGETQYF
.	TRBJ2-7	TRBV7-2	13	CASSSYNAYEQYF
.	TRBJ2-2	TRBV10-2	14	CASRSVQGSGELFF
.	TRBJ2-2	TRBV4-1	15	CASSQEDRNTGELFF
.	TRBJ2-4	TRBV29-1	13	CSVESRGTNIQYF
.	TRBJ2-5	TRBV10-2	12	CASSGRRETQYF
.	TRBJ1-1	TRBV6-2/TRBV6-3	14	CASSRTGQYTEAFF